The present entry profiles one T cell receptor (beta chain) with its context. The cDNA 3' end received a ligated oligonucleotide with a UMI. An equimolar mix of RC1.1 and RC1.2 primed the beta chain across TRBC1 and TRBC2. TCRdb independently ran MiXCR on the UMI-ligation and nested PCR reads; one entry per CDR3 protein. The sample contains around 50,000 distinct CDR3 sequences, around 10% of which appear only once. The data are from a study of quantifying T cell responses using KT2 cells. Turning to the study itself: cDNA was made from DNase-treated RNA using alpha and beta constant primers.

Germline values: CDR1 MNHEY, CDR2 SMNVEV (reference sequence). This CDR3 spans 16 amino acids. J lost 4 bases, V lost 6 bases, and 8 bases had no gene match. This chain connects TRBV27 to TRBJ2-3, with 12 bases identical to TRBD2. This TCR derives from a human donor. Source material: PBMCs spiked with cells of the T cell clone KT2. The CDR3 is CASRAGRLAGADTQYF. Written as DNA, the CDR3 is TGTGCCAGCAGGGCGGGGAGACTAGCGGGGGCAGATACGCAGTATTTT.